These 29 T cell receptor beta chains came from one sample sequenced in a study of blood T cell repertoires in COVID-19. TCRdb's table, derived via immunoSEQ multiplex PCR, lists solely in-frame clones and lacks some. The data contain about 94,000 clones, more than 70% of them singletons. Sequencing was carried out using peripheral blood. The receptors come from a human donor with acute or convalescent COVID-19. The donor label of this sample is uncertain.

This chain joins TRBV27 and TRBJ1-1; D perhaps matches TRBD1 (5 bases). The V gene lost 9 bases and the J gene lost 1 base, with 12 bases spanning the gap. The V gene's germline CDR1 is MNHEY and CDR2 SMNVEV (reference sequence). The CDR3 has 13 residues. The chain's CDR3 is CASVTDKNTEAFF. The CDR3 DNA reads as TGTGCCAGTGTGACGGACAAGAACACTGAAGCTTTCTTT.

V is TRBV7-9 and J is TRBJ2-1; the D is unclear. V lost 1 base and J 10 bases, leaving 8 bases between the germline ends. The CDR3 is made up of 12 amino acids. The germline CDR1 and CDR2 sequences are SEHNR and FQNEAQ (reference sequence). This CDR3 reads CASSLVTAEQFF. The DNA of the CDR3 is TGTGCCAGCAGCTTAGTTACTGCGGAGCAGTTCTTC.

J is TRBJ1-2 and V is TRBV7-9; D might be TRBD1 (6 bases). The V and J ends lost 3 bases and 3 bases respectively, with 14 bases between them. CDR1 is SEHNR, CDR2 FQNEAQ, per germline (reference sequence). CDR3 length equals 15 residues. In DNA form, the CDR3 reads TGTGCCAGCAGCTTGGCGGGGGGCTGGGACTATGGCTACACCTTC. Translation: CASSLAGGWDYGYTF. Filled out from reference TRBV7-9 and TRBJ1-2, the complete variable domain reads DTGVSQNPRHKITKRGQNVTFRCDPISEHNRLYWYRQTLGQGPEFLTYFQNEAQLEKSRLLSDRFSAERPKGSFSTLEIQRTEQGDSAMYLCASSLAGGWDYGYTFGSGTRLTVV.

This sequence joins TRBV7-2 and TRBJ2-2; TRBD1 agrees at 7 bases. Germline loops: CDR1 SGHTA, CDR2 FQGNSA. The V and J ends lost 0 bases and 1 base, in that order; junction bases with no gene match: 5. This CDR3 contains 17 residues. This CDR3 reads CASSLARTGENTGELFF. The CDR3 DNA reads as TGTGCCAGCAGCTTAGCCCGGACAGGAGAGAACACCGGGGAGCTGTTTTTT. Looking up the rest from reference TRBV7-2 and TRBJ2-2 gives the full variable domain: GAGVSQSPSNKVTEKGKDVELRCDPISGHTALYWYRQSLGQGLEFLIYFQGNSAPDKSGLPSDRFSAERTGGSVSTLTIQRTQQEDSAVYLCASSLARTGENTGELFFGEGSRLTVL.

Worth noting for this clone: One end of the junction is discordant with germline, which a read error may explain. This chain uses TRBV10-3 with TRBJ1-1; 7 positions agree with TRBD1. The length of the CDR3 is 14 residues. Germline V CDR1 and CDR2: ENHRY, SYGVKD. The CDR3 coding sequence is TGTGCCATCAGTGGTTTACAGGGGAACTCTGAAGCTTTCTTT. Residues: CAISGLQGNSEAFF.

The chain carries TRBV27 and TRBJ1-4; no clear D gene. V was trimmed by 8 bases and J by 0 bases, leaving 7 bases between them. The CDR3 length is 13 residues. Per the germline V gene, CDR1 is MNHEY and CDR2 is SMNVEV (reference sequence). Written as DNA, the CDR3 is TGTGCCAGCGCGGGGTCAACTAATGAAAAACTGTTTTTT. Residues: CASAGSTNEKLFF.

CDR3 sequence reads: CASSKGGQFPRTIRGYTF. CDR3 bases: TGTGCCAGCAGCAAAGGTGGACAGTTTCCTAGGACCATACGTGGCTACACCTTC. The V and J genes are TRBV21-1 and TRBJ1-2; the listed D gene, TRBD1, was not tested against the DNA. TRBV21-1 is tagged as a pseudogene. The CDR3 covers 18 residues.

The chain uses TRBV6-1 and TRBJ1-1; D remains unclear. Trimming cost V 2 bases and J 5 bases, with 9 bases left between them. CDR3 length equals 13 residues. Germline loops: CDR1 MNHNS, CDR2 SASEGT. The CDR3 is CASSETVRTEAFF. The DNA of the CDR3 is TGTGCCAGCAGTGAAACTGTACGGACTGAAGCTTTCTTT.

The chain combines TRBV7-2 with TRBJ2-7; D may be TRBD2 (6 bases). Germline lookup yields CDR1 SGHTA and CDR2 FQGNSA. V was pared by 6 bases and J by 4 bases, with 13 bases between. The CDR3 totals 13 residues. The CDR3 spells CASSSGRYYEQYF. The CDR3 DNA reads TGTGCCAGCAGTTCCGGGAGATATTACGAGCAGTACTTC.

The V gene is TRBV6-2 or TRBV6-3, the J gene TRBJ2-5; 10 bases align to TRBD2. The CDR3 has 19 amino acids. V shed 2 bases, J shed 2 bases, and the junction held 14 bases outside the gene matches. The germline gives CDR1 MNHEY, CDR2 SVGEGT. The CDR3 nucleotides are TGTGCCAGCAGTTACCCTCTCGGGCTAGCGGGGGCGCAACAAGAGACCCAGTACTTC. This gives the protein CASSYPLGLAGAQQETQYF.

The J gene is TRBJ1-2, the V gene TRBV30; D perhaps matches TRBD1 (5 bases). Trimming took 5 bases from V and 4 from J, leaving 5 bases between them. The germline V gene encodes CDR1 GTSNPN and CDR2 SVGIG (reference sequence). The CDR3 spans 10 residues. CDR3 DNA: TGTGCCTGGGACAGCTATGGCTACACCTTC. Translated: CAWDSYGYTF.

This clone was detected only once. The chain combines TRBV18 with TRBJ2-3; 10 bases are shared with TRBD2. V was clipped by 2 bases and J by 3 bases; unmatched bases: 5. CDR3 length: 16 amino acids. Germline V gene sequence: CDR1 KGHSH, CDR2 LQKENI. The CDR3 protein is CASSPSAGGLTDTQYF. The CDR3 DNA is TGTGCCAGCTCACCATCAGCGGGGGGGCTAACAGATACGCAGTATTTT.

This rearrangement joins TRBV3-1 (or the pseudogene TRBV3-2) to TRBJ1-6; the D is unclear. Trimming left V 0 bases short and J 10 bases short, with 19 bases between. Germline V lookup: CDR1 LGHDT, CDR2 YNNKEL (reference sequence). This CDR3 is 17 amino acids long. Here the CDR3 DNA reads TGTGCCAGCAGCCAAGATGTCCGGGGTACCCTAAGCTCACCCCTCCACTTT. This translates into CASSQDVRGTLSSPLHF.

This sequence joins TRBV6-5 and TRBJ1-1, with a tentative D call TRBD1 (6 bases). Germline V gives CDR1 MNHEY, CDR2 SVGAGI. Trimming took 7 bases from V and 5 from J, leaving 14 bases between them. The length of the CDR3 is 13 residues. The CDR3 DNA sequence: TGTGCCAGCATAAACAGGGTAGGGACTGAAGCTTTCTTT. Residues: CASINRVGTEAFF.

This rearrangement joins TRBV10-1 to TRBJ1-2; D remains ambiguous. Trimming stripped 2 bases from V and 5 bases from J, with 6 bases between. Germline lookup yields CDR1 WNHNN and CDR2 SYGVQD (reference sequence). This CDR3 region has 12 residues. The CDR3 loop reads CASSEGGYGYTF. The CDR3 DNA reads TGCGCCAGCAGTGAGGGCGGTTATGGCTACACCTTC.

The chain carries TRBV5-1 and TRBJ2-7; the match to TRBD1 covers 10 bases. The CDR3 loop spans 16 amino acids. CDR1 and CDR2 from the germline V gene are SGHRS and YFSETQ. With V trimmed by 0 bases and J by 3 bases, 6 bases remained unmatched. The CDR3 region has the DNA TGCGCCAGCAGCTTGGGAGCCGGGACAGGGGTCTACGAGCAGTACTTC. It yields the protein CASSLGAGTGVYEQYF.

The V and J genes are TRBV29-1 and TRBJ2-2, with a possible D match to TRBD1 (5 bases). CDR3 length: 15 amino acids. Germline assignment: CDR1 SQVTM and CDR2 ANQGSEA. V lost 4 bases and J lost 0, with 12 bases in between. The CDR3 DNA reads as TGCAGCGTTGCCCCCCAGGGCGCGAACACCGGGGAGCTGTTTTTT. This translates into CSVAPQGANTGELFF.

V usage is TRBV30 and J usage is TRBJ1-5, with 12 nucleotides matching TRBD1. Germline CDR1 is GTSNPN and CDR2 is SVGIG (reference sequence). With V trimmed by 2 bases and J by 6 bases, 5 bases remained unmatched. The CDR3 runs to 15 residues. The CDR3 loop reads CAWSSGTGGGQPQHF. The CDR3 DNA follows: TGTGCCTGGAGTAGCGGGACAGGGGGCGGTCAGCCCCAGCATTTT.

The DNA for the CDR3 is TGCAGCGCCGGAGGGGGGGTTAACACTGAAGCTTTCTTT. Translating it yields CSAGGGVNTEAFF. This chain joins TRBV29-1 and TRBJ1-1; a possible D gene is TRBD1 (6 bases). The CDR3 consists of 13 residues. Looked up from germline, CDR1 is SQVTM and CDR2 is ANQGSEA. V gave up 7 bases and J gave up 2 bases, with 14 bases separating them.

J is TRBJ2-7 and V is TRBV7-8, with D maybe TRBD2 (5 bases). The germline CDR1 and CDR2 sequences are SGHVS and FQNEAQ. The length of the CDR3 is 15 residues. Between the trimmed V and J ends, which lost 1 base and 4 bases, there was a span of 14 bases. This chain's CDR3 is CASSLERGQLYEQYF. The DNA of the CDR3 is TGTGCCAGCAGCTTAGAAAGAGGGCAGCTTTACGAGCAGTACTTC.

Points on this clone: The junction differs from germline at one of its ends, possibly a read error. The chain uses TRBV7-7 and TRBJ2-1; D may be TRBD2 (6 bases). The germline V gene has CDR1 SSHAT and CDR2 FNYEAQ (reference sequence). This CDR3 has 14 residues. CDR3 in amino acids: CASSSGLLGDEQFF. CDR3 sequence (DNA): TGTGCTAGCAGCTCGGGACTCCTCGGGGATGAGCAGTTCTTC.

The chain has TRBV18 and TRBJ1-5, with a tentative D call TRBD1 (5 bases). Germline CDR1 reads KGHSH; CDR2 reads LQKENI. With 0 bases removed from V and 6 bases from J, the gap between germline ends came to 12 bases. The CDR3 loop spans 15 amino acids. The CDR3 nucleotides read TGTGCCAGCTCACCACCGGGACTTACGGCTCAGCCCCAGCATTTT. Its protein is CASSPPGLTAQPQHF.

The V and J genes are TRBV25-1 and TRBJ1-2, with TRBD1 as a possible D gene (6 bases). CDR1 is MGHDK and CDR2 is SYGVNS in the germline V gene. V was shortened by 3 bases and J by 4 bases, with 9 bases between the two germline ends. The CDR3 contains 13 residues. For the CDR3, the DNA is TGTGCCAGCAGTGATTACAGGGCCTATGGCTACACCTTC. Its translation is CASSDYRAYGYTF.

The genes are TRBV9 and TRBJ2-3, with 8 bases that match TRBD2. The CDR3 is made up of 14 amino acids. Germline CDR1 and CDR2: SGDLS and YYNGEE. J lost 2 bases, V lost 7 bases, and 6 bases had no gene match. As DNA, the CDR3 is TGTGCCAGCGGGGGACTAGGCTTCACAGATACGCAGTATTTT. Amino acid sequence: CASGGLGFTDTQYF.

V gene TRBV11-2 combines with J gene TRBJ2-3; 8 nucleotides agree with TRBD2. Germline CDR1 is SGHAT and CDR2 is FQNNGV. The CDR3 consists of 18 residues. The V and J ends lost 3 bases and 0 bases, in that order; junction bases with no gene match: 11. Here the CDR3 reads CASSFSGTRPSSTDTQYF. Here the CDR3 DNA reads TGTGCCAGCAGCTTTTCCGGGACTAGACCGTCTAGCACAGATACGCAGTATTTT.

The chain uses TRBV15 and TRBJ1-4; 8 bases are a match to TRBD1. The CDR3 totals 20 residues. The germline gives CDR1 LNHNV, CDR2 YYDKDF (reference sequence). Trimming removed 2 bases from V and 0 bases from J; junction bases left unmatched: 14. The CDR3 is CATSRYRGMVGDSTNEKLFF. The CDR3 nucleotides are TGTGCCACCAGCAGATACAGGGGGATGGTCGGCGACTCAACTAATGAAAAACTGTTTTTT.

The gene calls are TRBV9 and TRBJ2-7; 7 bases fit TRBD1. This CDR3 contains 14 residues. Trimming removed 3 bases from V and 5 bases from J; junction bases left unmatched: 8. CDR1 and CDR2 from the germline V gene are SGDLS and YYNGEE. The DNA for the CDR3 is TGTGCCAGCAGCGGAGAGACAGGGTTCGACGAGCAGTACTTC. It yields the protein CASSGETGFDEQYF.

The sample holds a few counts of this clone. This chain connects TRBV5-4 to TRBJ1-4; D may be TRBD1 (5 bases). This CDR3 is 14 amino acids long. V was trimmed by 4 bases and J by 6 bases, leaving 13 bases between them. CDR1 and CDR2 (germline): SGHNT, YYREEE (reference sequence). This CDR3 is CASSPQGLDEKLFF. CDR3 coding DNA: TGTGCCAGCAGCCCTCAGGGATTGGATGAAAAACTGTTTTTT.

The CDR3 sequence is CASSPLTGGGTDTQYF. As DNA, the CDR3 is TGTGCCAGCAGTCCTCTCACAGGGGGAGGCACAGATACGCAGTATTTT. This chain connects TRBV27 to TRBJ2-3, with 8 bases that match TRBD1. This CDR3 is 16 amino acids long. Unmatched junction bases numbered 8, after V lost 5 bases and J lost 1 base. Germline V gene data show CDR1 as MNHEY and CDR2 as SMNVEV (reference sequence).